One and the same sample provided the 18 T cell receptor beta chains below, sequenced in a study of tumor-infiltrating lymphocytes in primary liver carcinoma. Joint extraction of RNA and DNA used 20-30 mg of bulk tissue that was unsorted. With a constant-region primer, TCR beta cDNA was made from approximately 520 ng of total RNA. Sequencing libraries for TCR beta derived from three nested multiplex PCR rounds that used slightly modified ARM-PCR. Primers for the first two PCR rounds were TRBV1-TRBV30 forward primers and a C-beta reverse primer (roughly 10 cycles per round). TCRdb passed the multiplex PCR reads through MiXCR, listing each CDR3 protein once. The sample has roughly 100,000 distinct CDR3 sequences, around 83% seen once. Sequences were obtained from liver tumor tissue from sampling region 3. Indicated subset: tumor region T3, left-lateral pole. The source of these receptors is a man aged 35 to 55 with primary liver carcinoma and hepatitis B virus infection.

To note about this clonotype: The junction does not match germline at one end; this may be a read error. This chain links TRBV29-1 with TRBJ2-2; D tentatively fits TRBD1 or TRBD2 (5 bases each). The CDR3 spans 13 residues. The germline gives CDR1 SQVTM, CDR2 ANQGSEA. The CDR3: CSVTPTDTGELFF. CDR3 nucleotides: TGCAGCGTTACCCCGACAGACACCGGGGAACTGTTTTTT.

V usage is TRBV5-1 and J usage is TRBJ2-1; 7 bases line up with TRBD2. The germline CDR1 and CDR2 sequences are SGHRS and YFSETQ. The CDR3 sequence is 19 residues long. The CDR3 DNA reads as TGCACCATCAACTTGGTTTCTTGGGAGGGGCGTCATCTCTACAATGAGCAGTTCTTC. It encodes CTINLVSWEGRHLYNEQFF. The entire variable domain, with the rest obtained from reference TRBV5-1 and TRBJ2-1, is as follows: KAGVTQTPRYLIKTRGQQVTLSCSPISGHRSVSWYQQTPGQGLQFLFEYFSETQRNKGNFPGRFSGRQFSNSRSEMNVSTLELGDSALYLCTINLVSWEGRHLYNEQFFGPGTRLTVL.

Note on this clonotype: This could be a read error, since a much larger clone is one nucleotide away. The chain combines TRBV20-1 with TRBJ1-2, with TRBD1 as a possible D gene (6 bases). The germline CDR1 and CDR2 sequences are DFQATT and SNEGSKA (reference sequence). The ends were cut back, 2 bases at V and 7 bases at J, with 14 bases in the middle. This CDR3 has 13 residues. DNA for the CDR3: TGCAGTGCTAGAACAGGGCTTTCGTCTGGCTACACCTTC. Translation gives CSARTGLSSGYTF.

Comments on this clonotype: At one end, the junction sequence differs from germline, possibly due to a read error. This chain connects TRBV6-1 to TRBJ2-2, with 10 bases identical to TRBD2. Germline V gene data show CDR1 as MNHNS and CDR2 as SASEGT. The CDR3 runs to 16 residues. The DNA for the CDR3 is TGTGCCAGCAGTGTGACCAGCGGGAGGGCCGGCGGGGAGCCGTTTTTT. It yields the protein CASSVTSGRAGGEPFF.

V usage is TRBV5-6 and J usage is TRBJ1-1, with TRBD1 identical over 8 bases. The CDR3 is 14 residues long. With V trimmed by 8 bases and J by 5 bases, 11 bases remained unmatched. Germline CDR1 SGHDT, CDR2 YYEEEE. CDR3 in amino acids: CARSVRQGRTEAFF. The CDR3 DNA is TGTGCCAGGAGCGTACGACAGGGGCGGACTGAAGCTTTCTTT.

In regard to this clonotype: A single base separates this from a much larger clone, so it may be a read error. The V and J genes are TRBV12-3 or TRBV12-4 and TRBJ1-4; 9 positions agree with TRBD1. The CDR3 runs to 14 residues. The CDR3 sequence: CAGGGTGNRNGLLF. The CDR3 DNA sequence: TGTGCCGGCGGGGGGACAGGGAACCGAAACGGACTGCTTTTT.

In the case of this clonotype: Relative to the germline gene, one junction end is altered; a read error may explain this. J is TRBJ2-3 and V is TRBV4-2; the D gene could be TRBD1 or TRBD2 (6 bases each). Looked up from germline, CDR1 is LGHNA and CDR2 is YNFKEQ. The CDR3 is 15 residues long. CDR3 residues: CARSLEGGGGDPEYF. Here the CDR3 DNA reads TGTGCCCGCAGCCTTGAGGGGGGAGGAGGAGATCCAGAGTATTTT.

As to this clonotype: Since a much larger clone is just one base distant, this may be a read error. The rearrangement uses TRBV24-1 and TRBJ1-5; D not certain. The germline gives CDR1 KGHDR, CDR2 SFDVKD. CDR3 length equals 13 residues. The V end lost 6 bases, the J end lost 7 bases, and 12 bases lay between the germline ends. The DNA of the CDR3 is TGTGCCACCAGTCCCCCTGCGGGGCAGCCCCAGCATTTT. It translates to CATSPPAGQPQHF.

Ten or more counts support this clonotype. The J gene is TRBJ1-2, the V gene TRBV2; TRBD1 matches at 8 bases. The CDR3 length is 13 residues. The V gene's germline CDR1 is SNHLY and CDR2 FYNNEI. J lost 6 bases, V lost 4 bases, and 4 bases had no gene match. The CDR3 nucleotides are TGTGCCAGCAGTGGGACAGGGATCGATGGCTACACCTTC. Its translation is CASSGTGIDGYTF.

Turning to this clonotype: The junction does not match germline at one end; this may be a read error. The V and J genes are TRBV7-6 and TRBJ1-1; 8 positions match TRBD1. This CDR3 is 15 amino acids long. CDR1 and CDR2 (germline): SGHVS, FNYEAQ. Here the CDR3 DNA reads TGTGCCAGCAGTTTAGGAAACAGGGGGGACACTGAAGCTTTCTTT. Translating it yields CASSLGNRGDTEAFF.

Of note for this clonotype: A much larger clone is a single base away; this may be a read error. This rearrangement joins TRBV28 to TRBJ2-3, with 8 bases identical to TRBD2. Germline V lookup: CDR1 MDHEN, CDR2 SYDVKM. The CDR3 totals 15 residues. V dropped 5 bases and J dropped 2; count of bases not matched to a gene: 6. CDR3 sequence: CASSVGGLVTDTQYF. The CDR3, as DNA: TGTGCCAGCAGTGTGGGGGGACTAGTCACAGATACGCAGTATTTT. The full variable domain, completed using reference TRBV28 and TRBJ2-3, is DVKVTQSSRYLVKRTGEKVFLECVQDMDHENMFWYRQDPGLGLRLIYFSYDVKMKEKGDIPEGYSVSREKKERFSLILESASTNQTSMYLCASSVGGLVTDTQYFGPGTRLTVL.

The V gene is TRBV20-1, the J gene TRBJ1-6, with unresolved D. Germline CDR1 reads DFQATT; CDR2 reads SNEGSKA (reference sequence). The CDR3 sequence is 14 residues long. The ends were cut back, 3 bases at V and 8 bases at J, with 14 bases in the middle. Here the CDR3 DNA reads TGCAGTGCTAGTTTTGAACAGCCATATTCACCCCTCCACTTT. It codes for CSASFEQPYSPLHF.

As DNA, the CDR3 is TGTGCCAGCAGTGCGACAGGGAAGGAGACTGAAGCTTTCTTT. Its protein is CASSATGKETEAFF. The chain links TRBV6-5 to TRBJ1-1; 7 bases agree with TRBD1. CDR1 is MNHEY, CDR2 SVGAGI, per germline. V shed 5 bases, J shed 5 bases, and the junction held 8 bases outside the gene matches. The CDR3 has 14 residues.

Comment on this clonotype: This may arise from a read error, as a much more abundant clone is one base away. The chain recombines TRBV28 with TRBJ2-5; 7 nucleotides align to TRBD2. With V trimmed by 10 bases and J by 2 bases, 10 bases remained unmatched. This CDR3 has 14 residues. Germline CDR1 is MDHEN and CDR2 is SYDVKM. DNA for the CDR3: TGTGCCAACCGACTCAGCGGGAATCAAGAGACCCAGTACTTC. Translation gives CANRLSGNQETQYF.

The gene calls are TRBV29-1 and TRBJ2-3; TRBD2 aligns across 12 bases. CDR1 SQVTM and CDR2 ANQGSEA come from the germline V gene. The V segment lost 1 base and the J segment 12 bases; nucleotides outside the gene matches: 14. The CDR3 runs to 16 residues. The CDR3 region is CSVEGTSGTSADAQYF. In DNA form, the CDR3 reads TGCAGCGTTGAAGGGACTAGCGGGACCAGCGCAGATGCACAGTATTTT.

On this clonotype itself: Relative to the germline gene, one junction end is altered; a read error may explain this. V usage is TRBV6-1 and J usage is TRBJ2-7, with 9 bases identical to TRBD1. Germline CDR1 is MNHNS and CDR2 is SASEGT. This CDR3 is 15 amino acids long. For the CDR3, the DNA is TGTACCAGCAGTACGGGGACAGGGAGTGAGAACGAGCAATACTTC. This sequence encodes CTSSTGTGSENEQYF.

CDR3 residues: CASNSRVLAGVDTQYF. CDR3 DNA sequence: TGTGCCAGCAACTCCCGGGTACTAGCGGGAGTGGATACGCAGTATTTT. V gene TRBV11-2 combines with J gene TRBJ2-3; 11 bases fit TRBD2. The J segment lost 6 bases and the V segment lost 7 bases, leaving 12 bases of the junction unmatched. The CDR3 has 16 amino acids. Per the germline V gene, CDR1 is SGHAT and CDR2 is FQNNGV.

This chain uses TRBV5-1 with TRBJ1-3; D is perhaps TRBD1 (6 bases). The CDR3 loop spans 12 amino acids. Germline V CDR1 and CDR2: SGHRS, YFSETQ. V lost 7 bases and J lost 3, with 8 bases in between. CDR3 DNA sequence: TGCGCCAGCCGACAGGATGGAAACACCATATATTTT. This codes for CASRQDGNTIYF.